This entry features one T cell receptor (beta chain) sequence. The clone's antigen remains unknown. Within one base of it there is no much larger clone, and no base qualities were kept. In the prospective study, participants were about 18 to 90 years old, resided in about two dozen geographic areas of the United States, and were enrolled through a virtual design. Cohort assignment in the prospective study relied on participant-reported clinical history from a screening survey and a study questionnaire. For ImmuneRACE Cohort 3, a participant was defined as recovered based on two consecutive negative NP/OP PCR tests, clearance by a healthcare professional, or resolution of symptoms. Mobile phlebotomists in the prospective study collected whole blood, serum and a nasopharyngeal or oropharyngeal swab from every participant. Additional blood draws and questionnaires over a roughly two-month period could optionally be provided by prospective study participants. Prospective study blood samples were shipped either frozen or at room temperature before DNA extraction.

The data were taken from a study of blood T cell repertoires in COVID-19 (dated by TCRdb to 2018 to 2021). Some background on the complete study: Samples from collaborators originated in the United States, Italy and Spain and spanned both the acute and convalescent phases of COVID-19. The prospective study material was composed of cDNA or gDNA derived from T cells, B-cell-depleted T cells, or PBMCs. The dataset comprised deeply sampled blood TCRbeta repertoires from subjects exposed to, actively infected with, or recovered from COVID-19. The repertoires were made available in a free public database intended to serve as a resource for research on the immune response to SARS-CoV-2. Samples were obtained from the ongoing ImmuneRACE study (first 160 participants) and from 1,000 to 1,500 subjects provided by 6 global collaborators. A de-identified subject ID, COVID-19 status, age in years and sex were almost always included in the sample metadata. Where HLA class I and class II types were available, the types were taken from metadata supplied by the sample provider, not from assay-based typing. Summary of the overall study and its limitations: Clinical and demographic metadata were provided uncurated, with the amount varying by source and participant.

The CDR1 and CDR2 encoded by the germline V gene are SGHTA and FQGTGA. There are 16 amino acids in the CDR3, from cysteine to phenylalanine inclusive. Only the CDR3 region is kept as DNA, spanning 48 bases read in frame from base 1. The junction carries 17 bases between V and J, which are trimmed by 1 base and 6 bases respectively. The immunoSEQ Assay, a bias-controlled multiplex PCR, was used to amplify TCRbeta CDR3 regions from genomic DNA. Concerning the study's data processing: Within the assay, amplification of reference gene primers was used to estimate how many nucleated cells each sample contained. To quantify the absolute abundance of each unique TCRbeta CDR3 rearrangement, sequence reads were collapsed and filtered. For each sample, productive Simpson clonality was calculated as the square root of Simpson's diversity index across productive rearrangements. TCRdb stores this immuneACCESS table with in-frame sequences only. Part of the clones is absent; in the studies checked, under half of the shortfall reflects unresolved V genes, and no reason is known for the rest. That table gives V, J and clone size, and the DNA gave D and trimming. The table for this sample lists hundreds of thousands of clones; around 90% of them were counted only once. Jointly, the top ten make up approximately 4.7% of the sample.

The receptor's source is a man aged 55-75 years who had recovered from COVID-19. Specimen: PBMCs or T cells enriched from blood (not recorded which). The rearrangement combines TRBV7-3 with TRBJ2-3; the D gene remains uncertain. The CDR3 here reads CASSLIRASFFDTQYF. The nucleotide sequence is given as TGTGCCAGCAGCTTAATTCGCGCGTCTTTTTTTGATACGCAGTATTTT. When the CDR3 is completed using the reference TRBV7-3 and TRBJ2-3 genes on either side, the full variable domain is GAGVSQTPSNKVTEKGKYVELRCDPISGHTALYWYRQSLGQGPEFLIYFQGTGAADDSGLPNDRFFAVRPEGSVSTLKIQRTERGDSAVYLCASSLIRASFFDTQYFGPGTRLTVL.